This is a list of T cell receptor beta chains from one sample in a study of vaccination and CD4 T cells after COVID-19. TCRdb reanalysed the PCR reads using MiXCR and keeps one entry per CDR3 protein. The data hold under 20,000 distinct CDR3 sequences, with 40% to 50% observed a single time. Antigens for these TCRs are unknown. Sequenced input: CD4+ T cells from blood, cultured in vitro. These receptors originate from a human donor who had recovered from COVID-19. CDR3s include the opening cysteine and the closing phenylalanine or tryptophan. D genes are given only for firm matches. A clone size is listed for some rows: how often the clone was seen (once, few, many), or a class if it is expanded.

TRBV30	few	TRBJ2-6	-	TGTGCCTGGCATAGGGGCTCTGGGGCCAACGTCCTGACTTTC	CAWHRGSGANVLTF
TRBV12-3/TRBV12-4	-	TRBJ2-5	TRBD2	TGTGCCAGCAGTCCCCTAACCCAAGCGGGAGCGCAAGAGACCCAGTACTTC	CASSPLTQAGAQETQYF
TRBV11-1	few	TRBJ2-4	-	TGTGCCAGCAGCTTACTTTCAGGAGCCAAAAACATTCAGTACTTC	CASSLLSGAKNIQYF
TRBV28	-	TRBJ2-3	-	TGTGCCAGCAGTTTATCCACTACCACAGATACGCAGTATTTT	CASSLSTTTDTQYF
TRBV6-2/TRBV6-3	few	TRBJ1-5	-	TGTGCCAGCAGTTACTCGAATATCCGACATCCTAGGGAACCCCAGCATTTT	CASSYSNIRHPREPQHF
TRBV10-3	-	TRBJ1-2	TRBD1	TGTGCCATCAGTGCGCGGTCGGGGGCAGGGGGCGTAAGAAGCCAAACTGTATATGGCTACACCTTC	CAISARSGAGGVRSQTVYGYTF
TRBV5-1	-	TRBJ2-5	TRBD2	TGCGCCAGCAGCTTGGGCGGGACTAGCGGGACCGAGACCCAGTACTTC	CASSLGGTSGTETQYF
TRBV12-3/TRBV12-4	-	TRBJ2-7	-	TGTGCCAGCAGTTTAAGAGGGGGTAGGTCCTACGAGCAGTACTTC	CASSLRGGRSYEQYF
TRBV5-1	-	TRBJ1-5	-	TGCGCCAGCAGCTTGGGGGGCCACTTAAGCAATCAGCCCCAGCATTTT	CASSLGGHLSNQPQHF
TRBV11-3	few	TRBJ2-3	-	TGTGCCAGCAGCTTAGCGGGTGGCACAGATACGCAGTATTTT	CASSLAGGTDTQYF
TRBV27	-	TRBJ1-5	TRBD1	TGTGCCAGCAGTTTGCTGGACAGGGGCCAGTATAGCAATCAGCCCCAGCATTTT	CASSLLDRGQYSNQPQHF
TRBV7-3	few	TRBJ2-2	-	TGTGCCAGCAGCCAAGGCTCTTTAACGCACGGGGAGCTGTTTTTT	CASSQGSLTHGELFF
TRBV7-8	few	TRBJ1-6	-	TGTGCCAGCAGCTTACTTCCACAGAGATCCGAAAATTCACCCCTCCACTTT	CASSLLPQRSENSPLHF
TRBV2	-	TRBJ2-7	TRBD2	TGTGCCAGCACTAGGAAGCGGGAGGGCCCCTACGAGCAGTACTTC	CASTRKREGPYEQYF
TRBV27	few	TRBJ2-1	TRBD1	TGTGCCAGCGGGGACAGGGGCATCACCCTCTCCTACAATGAGCAGTTCTTC	CASGDRGITLSYNEQFF
TRBV20-1	-	TRBJ2-2	-	TGCAGTGCTGCCCCCCCGGGGGCCGGGGAGCTGTTTTTT	CSAAPPGAGELFF
TRBV6-4	medium-sized	TRBJ2-2	TRBD1	TGTGCCAGCAGTGATGGGACAGACAGCGGGGAGCTGTTTTTT	CASSDGTDSGELFF
TRBV7-6	-	TRBJ1-4	TRBD1	TGTGCCAGCAGCTTTAACAGGGGCGATGAAAAACTGTTTTTT	CASSFNRGDEKLFF
TRBV7-2	-	TRBJ1-1	-	TGTGCCAGCAGACAGGACACCCGGAACACTGAAGCTTTCTTT	CASRQDTRNTEAFF
TRBV6-5	few	TRBJ1-3	-	TGTGCCAGCAGTACTCGACCTGGAAACACCATATATTTT	CASSTRPGNTIYF
TRBV28	few	TRBJ2-5	TRBD1	TGTGCCAGCAGTCCCGGGACAGGGTCCGAAGAGACCCAGTACTTC	CASSPGTGSEETQYF
TRBV6-2/TRBV6-3	-	TRBJ2-3	-	TGTGCCAGCAGTTTAGGAAGCGGGAGCACAGATACGCAGTATTTT	CASSLGSGSTDTQYF
TRBV20-1	few	TRBJ1-4	TRBD1	TGCAGTGCTAGAGATCCAGGGGGCTGGGAAAAACTGTTTTTT	CSARDPGGWEKLFF
TRBV19	-	TRBJ2-7	-	TGTGCCAGTAGTTCCCTTGACTCTCACGAGCAGTACTTC	CASSSLDSHEQYF
TRBV15	-	TRBJ2-1	-	TGTGCCACCAGCAACCGGGACCGAAACTCCAATGAGCAGTTCTTC	CATSNRDRNSNEQFF
TRBV7-8	-	TRBJ2-3	-	TGTGCCAGCAGGGAGGAGGCGGGTGGGTTTACGCAGTATTTT	CASREEAGGFTQYF
TRBV2	-	TRBJ1-1	-	TGTGCCAGCAGTGTCCCCCCAGGGATCGGCGCTGAAGCTTTCTTT	CASSVPPGIGAEAFF
TRBV30	-	TRBJ2-5	-	TGTGCCTGGAGTCCTGGTCAAGAGACCCAGTACTTC	CAWSPGQETQYF
TRBV6-5	few	TRBJ1-5	TRBD1	TGTGCCAGCAGTTACTTCCGGGACAGGGGGAAGCCCCAGCATTTT	CASSYFRDRGKPQHF
TRBV10-2	-	TRBJ1-5	-	TGCGCCAGCAGTGAGCCCACGGACGGACCGCACAAGCATTTT	CASSEPTDGPHKHF
TRBV28	once	TRBJ2-2	TRBD1	TGTGCCAGCAGTTTATCTTTGAGACAGGGTAGTGGAGGCGGGGAGCTGTTTTTT	CASSLSLRQGSGGGELFF
TRBV12-3/TRBV12-4	-	TRBJ2-7	TRBD2	TGTGCCAGCAGGCAGGGCGGCGACAGTGGCCTAGCGGGTTCCTCCTACGAGCAGTACTTC	CASRQGGDSGLAGSSYEQYF
TRBV11-1	few	TRBJ2-3	-	TGTGCCAGCAGCTACGTCCAAGGTCAGGGGCAGTATTTT	CASSYVQGQGQYF
TRBV19	few	TRBJ2-7	TRBD1	TGTGCCAGTAGTATTCGCAGGGGGTTTCGTCCCTACGAGCAGTACTTC	CASSIRRGFRPYEQYF
TRBV28	-	TRBJ1-1	-	TGTGCCAGCAAGCAGGGGTTTAGGGATGCTTTCTTT	CASKQGFRDAFF
TRBV12-3/TRBV12-4	-	TRBJ2-7	-	TGTGCCAGTGGAGCAGGCCTCTCCTACGAGCAGTACTTC	CASGAGLSYEQYF
TRBV30	-	TRBJ2-7	TRBD1	TGTGCCTGGAGGCTCAGGGGGCCCTCCTACGAGCAGTACTTC	CAWRLRGPSYEQYF
TRBV5-4	-	TRBJ1-1	-	TGTGCCAGCAGCTTCAACCCAGCGAACACTGAAGCTTTCTTT	CASSFNPANTEAFF
TRBV2	-	TRBJ2-3	TRBD1	TGTGCCAGCAGGGTAGGGGGCCCAGAGACGCAGTATTTT	CASRVGGPETQYF
TRBV12-5	-	TRBJ1-1	-	TGTGCTAGTGGACGTGGAGTGAACACTGAAGCTTTCTTT	CASGRGVNTEAFF